The rows below give T cell receptor beta chains drawn from one sample of a study of cytotoxic CD8 clonotypes in ibrutinib-treated CLL. Some clones are missing from TCRdb's copy, which holds only in-frame ones; the method was immunoSEQ multiplex PCR. The sample has about 300,000 clones, around 69% seen once; the top ten hold about 5.3%. Sequenced here: PBMCs, sampled at disease progression, from a patient treated with ibrutinib. These TCRs come from a human donor with chronic lymphocytic leukemia. Both conserved end residues are part of each CDR3. A D gene is named only where the DNA matches it firmly. Clone size is given for some rows only: seen once, a few or many times, or a class if the clone is expanded.

>.|14|TRBV5-1|TRBJ1-6|.
CASSLGGDNSPLHF
TGCGCCAGCAGCTTAGGAGGGGATAATTCACCCCTCCACTTT
>.|13|TRBV7-3|TRBJ2-7|few
CASSLNLGDEQYF
TGTGCCAGCAGCTTAAACTTAGGTGACGAGCAGTACTTC
>TRBD1|18|TRBV5-4|TRBJ2-5|.
CASSPRDRDVYGQETQYF
TGTGCCAGCAGCCCCCGGGACAGGGACGTTTATGGGCAAGAGACCCAGTACTTC
>.|13|TRBV19|TRBJ1-1|.
CASSGLLNTEAFF
TGTGCCAGTAGTGGGTTGTTGAACACTGAAGCTTTCTTT
>.|14|TRBV29-1|TRBJ2-7|once
CSVEVAGAGYEQYF
TGCAGCGTTGAAGTGGCGGGGGCGGGCTACGAGCAGTACTTC
>TRBD1|15|TRBV6-6|TRBJ1-5|once
CASSYPGTGRQPQHF
TGTGCCAGCAGTTACCCCGGGACAGGGCGTCAGCCCCAGCATTTT
>.|11|TRBV20-1|TRBJ2-7|few
CSALGLGEQYF
TGCAGTGCCCTCGGGCTCGGGGAGCAGTACTTC
>.|12|TRBV28|TRBJ1-5|.
CASSPWGQPQHF
TGTGCCAGCAGTCCTTGGGGGCAGCCCCAGCATTTT
>.|16|TRBV18|TRBJ1-5|few
CASSQRGELSNQPQHF
TGTGCCAGCTCACAAAGGGGGGAATTGAGCAATCAGCCCCAGCATTTT
>TRBD2|15|TRBV9|TRBJ2-5|.
CASSVETSGRETQYF
TGTGCCAGCAGCGTAGAGACTAGCGGGAGGGAGACCCAGTACTTC
>TRBD1|14|TRBV7-3|TRBJ1-2|.
CASSLGPGQGHYTF
TGTGCCAGCAGCTTAGGACCGGGACAGGGGCACTACACCTTC
>.|12|TRBV29-1|TRBJ2-5|.
CSAATVQETQYF
TGCAGCGCCGCTACAGTCCAAGAGACCCAGTACTTC
>TRBD1|15|TRBV7-9|TRBJ2-1|.
CASSYRDRGLNEQFF
TGTGCCAGCAGCTACCGGGACAGGGGTCTAAATGAGCAGTTCTTC
>TRBD1|14|TRBV10-2|TRBJ1-5|.
CASSGQGGNQPQHF
TGCGCCAGCAGTGGGCAGGGGGGCAATCAGCCCCAGCATTTT
>.|16|TRBV18|TRBJ2-2|once
CASSPFLGTGTGELFF
TGTGCCAGCTCACCATTCCTAGGGACTGGCACCGGGGAGCTGTTTTTT
>.|16|TRBV6-5|TRBJ2-4|.
CASSYSEVMAKNIQYF
TGTGCCAGCAGTTACTCTGAGGTTATGGCCAAAAACATTCAGTACTTC
>.|18|TRBV5-1|TRBJ1-1|.
CASSPERVRFPMNTEAFF
TGCGCCAGCAGCCCGGAGAGGGTGAGGTTTCCCATGAACACTGAAGCTTTCTTT
>.|19|TRBV4-2|TRBJ2-3|.
CASSQVRGGLLTSTDTQYF
TGTGCCAGCAGCCAAGTCCGAGGGGGGCTCTTAACTAGCACAGATACGCAGTATTTT
>.|12|TRBV29-1|TRBJ2-3|.
CSVEGGADTQYF
TGCAGCGTTGAAGGGGGGGCAGATACGCAGTATTTT
>.|14|TRBV5-4|TRBJ2-3|.
CASSLPKVTDTQYF
TGTGCCAGCAGCTTGCCTAAGGTCACAGATACGCAGTATTTT
>TRBD2|17|TRBV7-8|TRBJ2-1|.
CASSLPGLAGLYNEQFF
TGTGCCAGCAGCCTCCCGGGACTAGCGGGCCTTTACAATGAGCAGTTCTTC
>.|17|TRBV4-1|TRBJ2-5|.
CASSLSPSGPAWETQYF
TGCGCCAGCAGCCTCTCACCGAGCGGACCCGCTTGGGAGACCCAGTACTTC
>.|16|TRBV4-2|TRBJ2-2|few
CASSSRGVLDPGELFF
TGTGCCAGCAGCTCAAGGGGGGTACTAGATCCCGGGGAGCTGTTTTTT
>.|12|TRBV28|TRBJ2-7|few
CASSLWGYEQYF
TGTGCCAGCAGTTTATGGGGGTACGAGCAGTACTTC
>.|14|TRBV9|TRBJ1-2|.
CASSPPTGYYGYTF
TGTGCCAGCAGCCCCCCAACAGGGTACTATGGCTACACCTTC
>.|15|TRBV18|TRBJ2-5|.
CASSPDIGDQETQYF
TGTGCCAGCTCACCGGATATTGGGGACCAAGAGACCCAGTACTTC
>.|14|TRBV10-2|TRBJ1-2|once
CASSDSPLYYGYTF
TGCGCCAGCAGTGACAGTCCACTTTACTATGGCTACACCTTC
>TRBD1|14|TRBV10-3|TRBJ1-4|.
CAISQGARMEKLFF
TGTGCCATCAGTCAGGGGGCGAGGATGGAAAAACTGTTTTTT
>.|14|TRBV6-5|TRBJ1-4|.
CASSRTGLDEKLFF
TGTGCCAGCAGCAGGACGGGGTTAGATGAAAAACTGTTTTTT
>TRBD2|14|TRBV10-3|TRBJ2-3|.
CAIRAGGTTDTQYF
TGTGCCATCAGGGCGGGGGGCACCACAGATACGCAGTATTTT
>.|13|TRBV9|TRBJ2-3|.
CASSVTFQDTQYF
TGTGCCAGCAGCGTAACCTTTCAAGATACGCAGTATTTT
>.|15|TRBV28|TRBJ1-5|.
CASSASRASNQPQHF
TGTGCCAGCAGTGCGTCTCGGGCTAGCAATCAGCCCCAGCATTTT
>TRBD2|18|TRBV18|TRBJ2-7|once
CASSPRMGLAGRNYEQYF
TGTGCCAGCTCACCACGTATGGGACTAGCGGGAAGGAACTACGAGCAGTACTTC
>TRBD1|14|TRBV27|TRBJ1-5|.
CASSATGGHQPQHF
TGTGCCAGCAGTGCAACAGGGGGGCATCAGCCCCAGCATTTT
>.|14|TRBV2|TRBJ1-2|.
CASRLETANYGYTF
TGTGCCAGCAGATTGGAGACAGCTAACTATGGCTACACCTTC
>TRBD1|14|TRBV6-5|TRBJ1-5|.
CASSLHRGNQPQHF
TGTGCCAGCAGCCTCCACAGGGGAAATCAGCCCCAGCATTTT
>.|16|TRBV4-2|TRBJ2-7|.
CASSQDPKTLIYEQYF
TGTGCCAGCAGCCAAGATCCGAAGACACTTATCTACGAGCAGTACTTC
>TRBD2|17|TRBV7-8|TRBJ2-7|.
CASRQRWRAGGKNEQYF
TGTGCCAGTAGACAAAGGTGGCGAGCGGGAGGTAAAAACGAGCAGTACTTC
>.|14|TRBV27|TRBJ1-5|few
CASSPQTGNQPQHF
TGTGCCAGCAGTCCTCAAACAGGGAATCAGCCCCAGCATTTT
>.|16|TRBV11-2|TRBJ1-6|.
CASSAHYRAAHSPLHF
TGTGCCAGCAGCGCACACTACAGGGCCGCTCATTCACCCCTCCACTTT
>.|12|TRBV25-1|TRBJ1-4|.
CASRGGNEKLFF
TGTGCCAGCCGAGGAGGGAATGAAAAACTGTTTTTT
>.|14|TRBV4-1|TRBJ1-2|.
CASSQDSRGYGYTF
TGCGCCAGCAGCCAAGATAGTAGAGGCTATGGCTACACCTTC
>.|13|TRBV7-3|TRBJ2-5|.
CASSLLEGETQYF
TGTGCCAGCAGCTTACTGGAAGGAGAGACCCAGTACTTC